These 30 T cell receptor beta chains were all obtained from the same sample, sequenced in a study of CD8 T cells in Susac syndrome. A quantity of about 0.5 to 1 ug RNA underwent reverse transcription using random hexamers. TCRdb re-analysed the immunoSEQ multiplex PCR reads in MiXCR, keeping a single row per CDR3 protein. The table shows about 150,000 distinct CDR3 sequences, with roughly 95% occurring only once. Source material: CD4+ T cells from PBMCs. These receptors were taken from a human donor with Susac syndrome.

This clonotype was counted a few times. The J gene is TRBJ2-7, the V gene TRBV3-1; the D is unclear. CDR1 is LGHDT, CDR2 YNNKEL, per germline (reference sequence). There are 12 residues in the CDR3. Trimming cost V 0 bases and J 4 bases, with 4 bases left between them. The CDR3 spells CASSQDKYEQYF. The CDR3 coding sequence is TGTGCCAGCAGCCAAGATAAGTACGAGCAGTACTTC.

The genes are TRBV7-6 and TRBJ2-1; 8 nucleotides line up with TRBD2. The ends lost 7 bases at V and 5 bases at J; junction bases unmatched: 10. Germline CDR1 and CDR2: SGHVS and FNYEAQ. The CDR3 spans 15 residues. CDR3 sequence (DNA): TGTGCCAGCACCTCGCGGGGTAGCGGGGACAATGAGCAGTTCTTC. This translates into CASTSRGSGDNEQFF.

Only one count was recorded for this clonotype. The J gene is TRBJ1-1, the V gene TRBV20-1; TRBD1 is a possible D gene (6 bases). Trimming pared 6 bases from V and 7 bases from J, leaving 27 bases between. The CDR3 contains 16 residues. CDR1 DFQATT and CDR2 SNEGSKA come from the germline V gene (reference sequence). In nucleotides, the CDR3 is TGCAGTGCCCCTGCTACAGGGAACGAGGGGAAGTATGAAGCTTTCTTT. It specifies CSAPATGNEGKYEAFF.

V and J are TRBV29-1 and TRBJ2-1, with a tentative D call TRBD1 (6 bases). V lost 7 bases and J 0 bases, leaving 16 bases between the germline ends. Germline values: CDR1 SQVTM, CDR2 ANQGSEA. This CDR3 is built from 15 residues. The CDR3 reads CSARGVGGSYNEQFF. CDR3 DNA: TGCAGCGCCCGGGGAGTAGGGGGCTCCTACAATGAGCAGTTCTTC.

The CDR3 sequence is CSAGRGGRADTQYF. The DNA for the CDR3 is TGCAGTGCTGGGCGGGGGGGCCGGGCAGATACGCAGTATTTT. The chain joins TRBV20-1 to TRBJ2-3; 9 nucleotides agree with TRBD2. V trimming: 5 bases; J trimming: 4 bases; junction bases outside the gene matches: 7. In germline, CDR1 is DFQATT, CDR2 SNEGSKA (reference sequence). The CDR3 is 14 amino acids.

CDR3 sequence: CASSSLALQDTQYF. In DNA form, the CDR3 reads TGTGCCAGCAGTTCACTGGCCCTCCAAGATACGCAGTATTTT. The chain joins TRBV5-4 to TRBJ2-3, with D unclear. The CDR3 has 14 amino acids. Trimming pared 5 bases from V and 5 bases from J, leaving 15 bases between. Per germline, CDR1 SGHNT and CDR2 YYREEE (reference sequence).

The genes are TRBV20-1 and TRBJ1-4; TRBD1 agrees at 7 bases. CDR1 and CDR2 from the germline V gene are DFQATT and SNEGSKA (reference sequence). V dropped 5 bases and J dropped 8; count of bases not matched to a gene: 8. The CDR3 sequence is 13 residues long. The CDR3 protein is CSALTGEGEKLFF. CDR3 DNA: TGCAGTGCTCTAACAGGGGAGGGCGAAAAACTGTTTTTT.

V is TRBV15 and J is TRBJ2-1; 9 positions agree with TRBD2. Trimming took 0 bases from V and 8 from J; bases not matched to a gene: 11. This CDR3 is built from 17 residues. Germline V gives CDR1 LNHNV, CDR2 YYDKDF (reference sequence). The CDR3 DNA sequence: TGTGCCACCAGCAGAGATCAAGTTTGGCGGGGGGGGTATGAGCAGTTCTTC. Protein product: CATSRDQVWRGGYEQFF.

The V and J genes are TRBV11-2 and TRBJ1-1; D ambiguous. This CDR3 spans 13 amino acids. Trimming stripped 5 bases from V and 0 bases from J, with 7 bases between. Germline V gives CDR1 SGHAT, CDR2 FQNNGV. The CDR3, as DNA: TGTGCCAGCAGCCCGGACGTGAACACTGAAGCTTTCTTT. It encodes CASSPDVNTEAFF.

The V and J genes are TRBV19 and TRBJ1-1, with 11 bases matching TRBD1. V lost 5 bases to trimming and J lost 4 bases; unmatched junction nucleotides: 12. Germline V lookup: CDR1 LNHDA, CDR2 SQIVND (reference sequence). This CDR3 comprises 17 residues. Written as DNA, the CDR3 is TGTGCCAGTAGTGCCTATCCAAGGGGGACAGGGGGCACTGAAGCTTTCTTT. Protein sequence: CASSAYPRGTGGTEAFF.

The chain joins TRBV29-1 to TRBJ1-1; D is unresolved. This CDR3 comprises 14 residues. V dropped 0 bases and J dropped 1 base, with 9 bases sitting between them. The germline gives CDR1 SQVTM, CDR2 ANQGSEA. CDR3: CSVEDGGRNTEAFF. The CDR3 region has the DNA TGCAGCGTTGAAGACGGAGGGAGGAACACTGAAGCTTTCTTT.

This clonotype occurred once. J is TRBJ1-1 and V is TRBV20-1, with 7 bases identical to TRBD1. Germline assignment: CDR1 DFQATT and CDR2 SNEGSKA (reference sequence). V was pared by 1 base and J by 7 bases, with 0 bases of the junction left unmatched. The CDR3 runs to 11 residues. The CDR3 region is CSARGDSEAFF. The CDR3 coding sequence is TGCAGTGCTAGAGGGGACAGTGAAGCTTTCTTT.

J is TRBJ1-6 and V is TRBV20-1, with D tentatively TRBD1 (5 bases). Trimming pared 3 bases from V and 0 bases from J, leaving 9 bases between. CDR1 is DFQATT and CDR2 is SNEGSKA in the germline V gene (reference sequence). There are 15 residues in the CDR3. CDR3 sequence reads: CSASRQSSYNSPLHF. The CDR3 region has the DNA TGCAGTGCTAGCCGACAGAGCTCCTATAATTCACCCCTCCACTTT.

This rearrangement joins TRBV7-2 to TRBJ2-4, with 7 bases aligning to TRBD1. Germline V gives CDR1 SGHTA, CDR2 FQGNSA. The CDR3 consists of 13 residues. V lost 5 bases, J lost 7 bases, and 5 bases stayed unmatched. Here the CDR3 reads CASSPSRGNIQYF. For the CDR3, the DNA is TGTGCCAGCAGCCCTTCCAGGGGGAACATTCAGTACTTC.

The chain employs TRBV12-3 or TRBV12-4 and TRBJ1-5; TRBD1 matches 7 bases. V shed 7 bases and J 3 bases; nucleotides not matched to a gene: 6. The CDR3 loop spans 14 amino acids. The CDR3 region has the DNA TGTGCCAGCACCCCTGGGACAGTCAATCAGCCCCAGCATTTT. It codes for CASTPGTVNQPQHF.

This clonotype came up once. The rearrangement uses TRBV7-3 and TRBJ2-3, with TRBD2 as a possible D gene (6 bases). The V gene's germline CDR1 is SGHTA and CDR2 FQGTGA. The CDR3 is made up of 15 amino acids. V was shortened by 1 base and J by 4 bases, with 12 bases between the two germline ends. CDR3 in amino acids: CASSLIPGVADTQYF. The CDR3 region has the DNA TGTGCCAGCAGCTTAATACCGGGGGTCGCAGATACGCAGTATTTT.

The gene calls are TRBV25-1 and TRBJ2-7; 8 nucleotides agree with TRBD2. CDR3 length equals 13 residues. J lost 2 bases, V lost 10 bases, and 7 bases had no gene match. The V gene's germline CDR1 is MGHDK and CDR2 SYGVNS. The CDR3 region is CATGGGSAYEQYF. CDR3 bases: TGTGCCACCGGGGGGGGGAGCGCCTACGAGCAGTACTTC.

The CDR3 region has the DNA TGTGCCAGCAGTTTTAGCGGGGGTAATTCACCCCTCCACTTT. It yields the protein CASSFSGGNSPLHF. This rearrangement joins TRBV27 to TRBJ1-6, with D possibly TRBD1 on 5 matching bases. The CDR3 contains 14 residues. Per the germline V gene, CDR1 is MNHEY and CDR2 is SMNVEV (reference sequence). Trimming cost V 3 bases and J 6 bases, with 9 bases left between them.

The chain has TRBV5-4 and TRBJ1-1, with D possibly TRBD1 on 5 matching bases. V lost 4 bases, J lost 2 bases, and 15 bases lay in between. This CDR3 is 15 amino acids long. The germline V gene has CDR1 SGHNT and CDR2 YYREEE (reference sequence). CDR3 region: CASSPRDRYNTEAFF. For the CDR3, the DNA is TGTGCCAGCAGCCCCAGGGACCGTTACAACACTGAAGCTTTCTTT.

The chain carries TRBV6-1 and TRBJ2-7; tentative D call: TRBD2 (5 bases). Germline lookup yields CDR1 MNHNS and CDR2 SASEGT. Trimming left V 8 bases short and J 11 bases short, with 13 bases between. The CDR3 is made up of 10 amino acids. The CDR3 sequence: CASGEREKYF. The CDR3 region has the DNA TGTGCCAGCGGGGAACGGGAAAAGTACTTC.

The CDR3 nucleotides read TGTGCCAGCAGCCCACCCCAGTCGGCGCAGTATTTT. It specifies CASSPPQSAQYF. This chain links TRBV7-9 with TRBJ2-3; D is undetermined. V lost 5 bases and J 10 bases, leaving 13 bases between the germline ends. The CDR3 consists of 12 residues. Germline loops: CDR1 SEHNR, CDR2 FQNEAQ (reference sequence).

The chain recombines TRBV30 with TRBJ2-5, with TRBD1 matching 7 bases. Per the germline V gene, CDR1 is GTSNPN and CDR2 is SVGIG (reference sequence). Trimming took 0 bases from V and 2 from J; bases not matched to a gene: 15. The CDR3 sequence is 18 residues long. The CDR3 nucleotides are TGTGCCTGGAGTGTACCCGACAGGGCCAATAACACTCAAGAGACCCAGTACTTC. Amino acid sequence: CAWSVPDRANNTQETQYF. The entire variable domain, with the rest obtained from reference TRBV30 and TRBJ2-5, is as follows: SQTIHQWPATLVQPVGSPLSLECTVEGTSNPNLYWYRQAAGRGLQLLFYSVGIGQISSEVPQNLSASRPQDRQFILSSKKLLLSDSGFYLCAWSVPDRANNTQETQYFGPGTRLLVL.

The chain carries TRBV12-3 or TRBV12-4 and TRBJ1-2; the D is unclear. Between the trimmed V and J ends, which lost 2 bases and 8 bases, there was a span of 12 bases. This CDR3 has 13 residues. For the CDR3, the DNA is TGTGCCAGCAGTTTATCTCATAGCGGGGGCTACACCTTC. It is translated as CASSLSHSGGYTF.

This chain links TRBV29-1 with TRBJ2-1; D is possibly TRBD2 (5 bases). CDR1 SQVTM and CDR2 ANQGSEA come from the germline V gene. Trimming took off 5 bases at V and 2 bases at J, with 10 bases between the two ends. The CDR3 runs to 13 residues. CDR3 protein: CSVRKGAYNEQFF. CDR3 DNA sequence: TGCAGCGTTAGGAAGGGAGCCTACAATGAGCAGTTCTTC.

The chain links TRBV11-3 to TRBJ2-3, with D perhaps TRBD1 or TRBD2 (5 bases each). CDR3 length: 16 amino acids. Germline V gene sequence: CDR1 SGHNT, CDR2 YENEEA. Trimming left V 3 bases short and J 4 bases short, with 17 bases between. The CDR3 sequence: CASSFPRGRSPDTQYF. CDR3 DNA sequence: TGTGCCAGCAGCTTTCCGAGGGGACGATCCCCAGATACGCAGTATTTT.

The chain recombines TRBV29-1 with TRBJ1-2, with no clear D. This CDR3 region has 15 residues. The V gene's germline CDR1 is SQVTM and CDR2 ANQGSEA. V was clipped by 7 bases and J by 8 bases, with 26 bases between them. The CDR3 DNA is TGCAGCGCCCTTCCCCCCGGCCCGCGACAAAAAGGCTACACCTTC. Protein product: CSALPPGPRQKGYTF.

The chain recombines TRBV5-5 with TRBJ2-5; 9 nucleotides line up with TRBD1. Trimming at V came to 6 bases and at J to 3 bases, leaving 12 bases not matched to a gene. There are 16 residues in the CDR3. CDR1 and CDR2 from the germline V gene are SGHKS and YYEKEE (reference sequence). This chain's CDR3 is CASMKRTGEGEETQYF. For the CDR3, the DNA is TGTGCCAGCATGAAGAGGACAGGGGAGGGAGAAGAGACCCAGTACTTC.

The chain recombines TRBV20-1 with TRBJ2-7; 9 bases match TRBD1. The J segment lost 3 bases and the V segment lost 5 bases, leaving 2 bases of the junction unmatched. This CDR3 contains 12 residues. Germline V gene lookup returns CDR1 DFQATT and CDR2 SNEGSKA (reference sequence). The CDR3 loop reads CSAPGQGYEQYF. CDR3 DNA: TGCAGTGCTCCGGGACAGGGCTACGAGCAGTACTTC.

This clonotype has a handful of counts. V usage is TRBV20-1 and J usage is TRBJ2-1, with 11 positions matching TRBD2. The V gene's germline CDR1 is DFQATT and CDR2 SNEGSKA (reference sequence). Losses at the gene ends were 2 bases for V and 4 bases for J; bases not matched to a gene: 4. This CDR3 contains 15 residues. The CDR3 spells CSARPGLAVYNEQFF. The CDR3 coding sequence is TGCAGTGCTAGACCGGGACTAGCGGTTTACAATGAGCAGTTCTTC.

The chain joins TRBV2 to TRBJ2-7; D is possibly TRBD1 or TRBD2 (5 bases each). Between the trimmed V and J ends, which lost 4 bases and 4 bases, there was a span of 11 bases. Germline lookup yields CDR1 SNHLY and CDR2 FYNNEI. The CDR3 consists of 13 residues. The CDR3 here is CASSGDLSYEQYF. Here the CDR3 DNA reads TGTGCCAGCAGTGGGGACCTATCTTACGAGCAGTACTTC.